The 24 T cell receptor beta chains below come from one sample, sequenced in a study of early T cells in non-severe SARS-CoV-2 infection. Using its own MiXCR run on the 5' RACE reads, TCRdb lists one record per CDR3 protein. In the table there are about 56,000 distinct CDR3 sequences, more than 13% of which are singletons. Sequencing used whole blood, obtained at baseline. The receptor source for this set is an adult who was a healthcare worker with PCR-confirmed SARS-CoV-2 infection or an uninfected control (not recorded which).

This clonotype was seen many times. V and J are TRBV15 and TRBJ2-7, with D possibly matching TRBD1 (6 bases). CDR3 length equals 15 residues. V dropped 0 bases and J dropped 7 bases, with 16 bases sitting between them. Germline CDR1 is LNHNV and CDR2 is YYDKDF (reference sequence). The CDR3 spells CATSREAGDGKEQYF. CDR3 DNA sequence: TGTGCCACCAGCAGAGAGGCAGGGGACGGGAAAGAGCAGTACTTC.

In this sample, this clonotype turned up a few times. This CDR3 is CASSPQRMNTGELFF. The CDR3, as DNA: TGTGCCAGCAGCCCCCAGAGGATGAACACCGGGGAGCTGTTTTTT. The rearrangement joins TRBV3-1 to TRBJ2-2; D call uncertain. Trimming cost V 4 bases and J 1 base, with 10 bases left between them. Germline V gives CDR1 LGHDT, CDR2 YNNKEL (reference sequence). This CDR3 contains 15 residues.

This clonotype was counted between two and nine times. Compared with germline, one end of the junction differs, possibly owing to a read error. The chain is built from TRBV2 and TRBJ2-1; D possibly corresponds to TRBD1 (5 bases). This CDR3 has 14 residues. Germline loops: CDR1 SNHLY, CDR2 FYNNEI. CDR3 region: CASSRSQGTVYVMF. The CDR3 region has the DNA TGTGCCAGCAGTCGGAGTCAGGGTACAGTCTATGTTATGTTC.

This clonotype turned up a few times. The rearrangement uses TRBV29-1 and TRBJ2-1; no definite D call. V lost 5 bases, J lost 12 bases, and 14 bases lay in between. CDR1 is SQVTM and CDR2 is ANQGSEA in the germline V gene. CDR3 length: 11 residues. Written as DNA, the CDR3 is TGCAGCGTTACGACCCTAACCCGGCAGTTCTTC. This codes for CSVTTLTRQFF.

This clonotype was observed a handful of times. The chain employs TRBV14 and TRBJ2-5, with 7 bases matching TRBD2. The CDR3 contains 13 residues. Germline values: CDR1 SGHDN, CDR2 FVKESK. With V trimmed by 4 bases and J by 5 bases, 4 bases remained unmatched. The CDR3 nucleotides are TGTGCCAGCAGCCGTGGACTAGGGGAGACCCAGTACTTC. Translated, it gives CASSRGLGETQYF.

The chain is built from TRBV2 and TRBJ2-1, with 9 bases lining up with TRBD2. CDR3 length equals 14 residues. Germline CDR1 is SNHLY and CDR2 is FYNNEI. Losses at the gene ends were 11 bases for V and 0 bases for J; bases not matched to a gene: 5. The CDR3 sequence is CACGRGTSYNEQFF. CDR3 nucleotide sequence: TGTGCCTGCGGGAGGGGGACCTCCTACAATGAGCAGTTCTTC.

CDR3 sequence (DNA): TGCAGTGCTCACAGGGGCTCTGGAAACACCATATATTTT. Translated, it gives CSAHRGSGNTIYF. J is TRBJ1-3 and V is TRBV20-1; 7 nucleotides align to TRBD1. CDR3 length: 13 residues. Trimming at V came to 5 bases and at J to 0 bases, leaving 1 base not matched to a gene. The germline V gene has CDR1 DFQATT and CDR2 SNEGSKA (reference sequence).

This rearrangement joins TRBV6-6 to TRBJ1-5; D gene unclear. The germline CDR1 and CDR2 sequences are MNHNY and SVGAGI (reference sequence). With 3 bases removed from V and 0 bases from J, the gap between germline ends came to 12 bases. CDR3 length: 16 residues. CDR3 sequence: CASSYSNTDSNQPQHF. The DNA of the CDR3 is TGTGCCAGCAGTTATTCAAACACAGATAGCAATCAGCCCCAGCATTTT.

V usage is TRBV7-8 and J usage is TRBJ2-3; 8 bases match TRBD2. The V segment lost 2 bases and the J segment 0 bases; nucleotides outside the gene matches: 4. The germline CDR1 and CDR2 sequences are SGHVS and FQNEAQ. CDR3 length: 16 amino acids. The CDR3, as DNA: TGTGCCAGCAGCTTAACAGTAGCGGGGAGCACAGATACGCAGTATTTT. Amino acids: CASSLTVAGSTDTQYF.

This chain uses TRBV7-9 with TRBJ2-5, with a possible D match to TRBD1 (6 bases). Deletions cut 4 bases from V and 3 bases from J, with 6 bases between. Per the germline V gene, CDR1 is SEHNR and CDR2 is FQNEAQ (reference sequence). The CDR3 totals 12 residues. This CDR3 reads CASSYREETQYF. The CDR3 DNA reads TGTGCCAGCAGCTACAGGGAAGAGACCCAGTACTTC. The entire variable domain, with the rest obtained from reference TRBV7-9 and TRBJ2-5, is as follows: DTGVSQNPRHKITKRGQNVTFRCDPISEHNRLYWYRQTLGQGPEFLTYFQNEAQLEKSRLLSDRFSAERPKGSFSTLEIQRTEQGDSAMYLCASSYREETQYFGPGTRLLVL.

The rearrangement uses TRBV5-1 and TRBJ2-7; D remains unclear. V lost 5 bases to trimming and J lost 6 bases, with 15 bases between them. CDR3 length equals 13 residues. Germline V gene sequence: CDR1 SGHRS, CDR2 YFSETQ. The CDR3 loop is CASSFTRIGEQYF. The CDR3 DNA follows: TGCGCCAGCAGTTTTACTCGGATCGGCGAGCAGTACTTC.

This clonotype was recorded a few times. The chain joins TRBV20-1 to TRBJ2-1; D is unresolved. CDR3 length equals 14 residues. CDR1 is DFQATT and CDR2 is SNEGSKA in the germline V gene (reference sequence). Trimming stripped 0 bases from V and 2 bases from J, with 8 bases between. The chain's CDR3 is CSARDAQTYNEQFF. CDR3 bases: TGCAGTGCTAGAGATGCACAGACCTACAATGAGCAGTTCTTC.

This clonotype turned up a few times. The J gene is TRBJ1-4, the V gene TRBV28, with 7 bases aligning to TRBD1. V shed 3 bases and J 5 bases; nucleotides not matched to a gene: 12. Germline V gene data show CDR1 as MDHEN and CDR2 as SYDVKM. CDR3 length: 17 amino acids. The CDR3 sequence is CASSFSSGQAVNEKLFF. Here the CDR3 DNA reads TGTGCCAGCAGTTTTTCTTCTGGACAGGCCGTGAATGAAAAACTGTTTTTT.

This clonotype was recorded many times. Here the CDR3 DNA reads TGTGCCAGCAGCTTCTTGGGCAACTCTATTACTGAAGCTTTCTTT. This gives the protein CASSFLGNSITEAFF. The chain links TRBV11-2 to TRBJ1-1; D gene ambiguous. V dropped 3 bases and J dropped 5 bases, with 16 bases sitting between them. This CDR3 spans 15 amino acids. Germline V CDR1 and CDR2: SGHAT, FQNNGV. Together with reference TRBV11-2 and TRBJ1-1, the CDR3 gives the full variable domain: EAGVAQSPRYKIIEKRQSVAFWCNPISGHATLYWYQQILGQGPKLLIQFQNNGVVDDSQLPKDRFSAERLKGVDSTLKIQPAKLEDSAVYLCASSFLGNSITEAFFGQGTRLTVV.

This clonotype was found a few times. Here the CDR3 reads CASSRTNNEQFF. Here the CDR3 DNA reads TGTGCCAGCAGCAGGACCAACAATGAGCAGTTCTTC. The chain is built from TRBV11-2 and TRBJ2-1; no definite D call. Per the germline V gene, CDR1 is SGHAT and CDR2 is FQNNGV. The CDR3 contains 12 residues. V was trimmed by 5 bases and J by 5 bases, leaving 7 bases between them.

The chain uses TRBV10-3 and TRBJ2-7; no reliable D call. Germline CDR1 is ENHRY and CDR2 is SYGVKD. The CDR3 extends over 13 amino acids. Trimming removed 0 bases from V and 0 bases from J, with 3 bases in between. For the CDR3, the DNA is TGTGCCATCAGTGAGTCGAGCTCCTACGAGCAGTACTTC. This codes for CAISESSSYEQYF.

The chain has TRBV5-6 and TRBJ2-3; maybe TRBD1 (6 bases). The CDR3 covers 14 residues. V gave up 4 bases and J gave up 3 bases, with 12 bases separating them. Germline V gene data show CDR1 as SGHDT and CDR2 as YYEEEE. DNA for the CDR3: TGTGCCAGCAGCGCGACAGGTGGTACAGATACGCAGTATTTT. It yields the protein CASSATGGTDTQYF.

The gene calls are TRBV28 and TRBJ2-7, with 7 bases identical to TRBD1. The trim removed 6 bases at V and 2 bases at J, leaving 10 bases unmatched. The CDR3 length is 15 residues. Germline assignment: CDR1 MDHEN and CDR2 SYDVKM. The CDR3 sequence: CASSLGTGVPYEQYF. The CDR3 DNA reads TGTGCCAGCAGCCTCGGAACAGGGGTCCCCTACGAGCAGTACTTC.

The chain links TRBV10-2 to TRBJ1-1, with 7 positions matching TRBD1. Germline assignment: CDR1 WSHSY and CDR2 SAAADI. This CDR3 region has 18 residues. J was trimmed by 1 base and V by 7 bases; bases with no gene match: 18. CDR3 bases: TGCGCCAGCATTCAACCCTCAGAGGCCGGGACAGAGAACACTGAAGCTTTCTTT. It yields the protein CASIQPSEAGTENTEAFF.

This clonotype showed up many times. CDR3 nucleotides: TGTGCCAGCAGCTCTCGCCCCCCGGGACCACCAAATGAAAAACTGTTTTTT. It encodes CASSSRPPGPPNEKLFF. The J gene is TRBJ1-4, the V gene TRBV5-5; a weak D match, TRBD1 (5 bases). V was trimmed by 3 bases and J by 5 bases, leaving 20 bases between them. Germline V lookup: CDR1 SGHKS, CDR2 YYEKEE (reference sequence). The CDR3 loop spans 17 amino acids.

This clonotype came up many times. The chain links TRBV28 to TRBJ1-5, with D possibly matching TRBD1 (6 bases). The V end was cut by 4 bases, the J end by 3 bases, with 13 bases between. Germline lookup yields CDR1 MDHEN and CDR2 SYDVKM. This CDR3 has 15 residues. CDR3 bases: TGTGCCAGCAGTTCCGGGGGCGCTGACAATCAGCCCCAGCATTTT. Protein: CASSSGGADNQPQHF.

The genes are TRBV18 and TRBJ2-3; 7 bases are shared with TRBD2. The CDR3 runs to 16 residues. The germline V gene has CDR1 KGHSH and CDR2 LQKENI. Germline trimming cut 2 bases from V and 2 bases from J; bases unmatched to any gene: 7. The CDR3 coding sequence is TGTGCCAGCTCACCAATGCGGGGAGGGACCACAGATACGCAGTATTTT. Translated: CASSPMRGGTTDTQYF.

There are a few counts of this clonotype. The V call is TRBV20-1, the J call TRBJ2-3; 7 positions agree with TRBD2. The CDR3 is 14 amino acids. Trimming cost V 3 bases and J 0 bases; bases outside gene matches: 3. The germline V gene encodes CDR1 DFQATT and CDR2 SNEGSKA (reference sequence). CDR3 sequence reads: CSARLAASTDTQYF. In DNA, the CDR3 is TGCAGTGCTAGGCTAGCGGCTAGCACAGATACGCAGTATTTT.

A few counts support this clonotype. V gene TRBV12-3 or TRBV12-4 combines with J gene TRBJ1-2; D gene unclear. The V end was cut by 3 bases, the J end by 4 bases, with 3 bases between. This CDR3 has 11 residues. The CDR3: CASSFGYGYTF. CDR3 nucleotide sequence: TGTGCCAGCAGTTTCGGCTATGGCTACACCTTC.